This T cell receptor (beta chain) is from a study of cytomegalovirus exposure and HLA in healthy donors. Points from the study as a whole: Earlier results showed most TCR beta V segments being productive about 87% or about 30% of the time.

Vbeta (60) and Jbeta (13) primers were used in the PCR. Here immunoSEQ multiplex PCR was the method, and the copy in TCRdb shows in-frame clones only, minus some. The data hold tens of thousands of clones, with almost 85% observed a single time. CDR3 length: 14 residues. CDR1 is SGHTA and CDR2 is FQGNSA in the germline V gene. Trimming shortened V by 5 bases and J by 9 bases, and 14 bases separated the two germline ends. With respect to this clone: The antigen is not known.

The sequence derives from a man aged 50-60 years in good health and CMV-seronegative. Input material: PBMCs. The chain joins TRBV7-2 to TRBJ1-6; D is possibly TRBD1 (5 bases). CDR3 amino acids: CASSNGGGTSPLHF. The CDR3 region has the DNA TGTGCCAGCAGCAACGGGGGTGGGACTTCACCCCTCCACTTT.